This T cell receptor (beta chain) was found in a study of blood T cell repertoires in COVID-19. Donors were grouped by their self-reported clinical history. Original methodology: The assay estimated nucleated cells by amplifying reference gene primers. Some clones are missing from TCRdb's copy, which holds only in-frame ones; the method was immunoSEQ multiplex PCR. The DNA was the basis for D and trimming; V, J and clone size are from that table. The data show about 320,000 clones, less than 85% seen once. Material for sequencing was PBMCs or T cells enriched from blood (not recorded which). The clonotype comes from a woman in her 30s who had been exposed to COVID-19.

Here the CDR3 DNA reads TGTGCCAGCAGTGTACGACTAGTCGTCTCCTACAATGAGCAGTTCTTC. Encoded protein: CASSVRLVVSYNEQFF. The chain combines TRBV28 with TRBJ2-1; possibly TRBD2 for D (6 bases). V shed 5 bases and J shed 0 bases, with 14 bases lying between them. The CDR3 covers 16 residues. Germline CDR1 and CDR2: MDHEN and SYDVKM.